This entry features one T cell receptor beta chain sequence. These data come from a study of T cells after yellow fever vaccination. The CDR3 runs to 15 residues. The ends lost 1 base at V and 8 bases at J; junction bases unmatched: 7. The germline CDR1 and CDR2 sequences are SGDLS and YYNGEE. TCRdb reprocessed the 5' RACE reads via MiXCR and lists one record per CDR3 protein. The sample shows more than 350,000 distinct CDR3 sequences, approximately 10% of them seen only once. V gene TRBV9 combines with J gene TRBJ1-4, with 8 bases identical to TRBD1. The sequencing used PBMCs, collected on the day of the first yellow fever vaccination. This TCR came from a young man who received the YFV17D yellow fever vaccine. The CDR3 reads CASSVSGQGAEKLFF. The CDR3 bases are TGTGCCAGCAGCGTAAGTGGGCAGGGGGCCGAAAAACTGTTTTTT.